The next 21 T cell receptor beta chains were all read from a single sample in a study of TIL therapy for anti-PD-1-resistant metastatic lung cancer. The immunoSEQ assay was v3. The protocol was immunoSEQ multiplex PCR, while the TCRdb copy is restricted to in-frame clones and leaves out a portion. There are tens of thousands of clones in the sample; around 86% occur only once, and 4% to 6% lies in the top ten. Time point meaning: pre-treatment sample, taken before nivolumab and TIL therapy. The starting material was blood, obtained at baseline. These receptors all stem from a person aged 25-79 years with non-small cell lung cancer.

The chain combines TRBV18 with TRBJ1-5, with D tentatively TRBD1 (6 bases). This CDR3 has 18 amino acids. Germline CDR1 KGHSH, CDR2 LQKENI. The V end lost 6 bases, the J end lost 2 bases, and 23 bases lay between the germline ends. The CDR3 DNA sequence: TGTGCCAGCTCTCGCGGCTATCCCGCGACAGGTCGCAATCAGCCCCAGCATTTT. It encodes CASSRGYPATGRNQPQHF.

This chain joins TRBV5-8 and TRBJ2-1; D remains ambiguous. Trimming shortened V by 2 bases and J by 10 bases, and 10 bases separated the two germline ends. The CDR3 sequence is 12 residues long. Germline assignment: CDR1 SGHTS and CDR2 YDEGEE. CDR3 in DNA: TGTGCCAGCAGCTTTGCAGTTAGGGAGCAGTTCTTC. Translation: CASSFAVREQFF.

This clone is deemed medium-sized (0.01 to 0.1%). The DNA for the CDR3 is TGTGCCAGCAGCCAAGGGCCAACTAGCGGGGGGCCGATTACCGGGGAGCTGTTTTTT. It yields the protein CASSQGPTSGGPITGELFF. The J gene is TRBJ2-2, the V gene TRBV3-1 (or the pseudogene TRBV3-2), with 12 positions matching TRBD2. Germline CDR1 reads LGHDT; CDR2 reads YNNKEL (reference sequence). The V and J ends lost 1 base and 5 bases, in that order; junction bases with no gene match: 11. The CDR3 is 19 amino acids.

The chain uses TRBV24-1 and TRBJ2-6; D possibly matches TRBD1 or TRBD2 (5 bases each). The V end lost 2 bases, the J end lost 4 bases, and 8 bases lay between the germline ends. Germline CDR1 is KGHDR and CDR2 is SFDVKD. CDR3 length equals 15 residues. CDR3 in amino acids: CATSDSGTGANVLTF. CDR3 in DNA: TGTGCCACCAGTGATTCAGGGACCGGGGCCAACGTCCTGACTTTC.

The chain uses TRBV24-1 and TRBJ2-7; D remains ambiguous. The CDR3 is 15 residues long. Germline V gene data show CDR1 as KGHDR and CDR2 as SFDVKD. The V end was cut by 4 bases, the J end by 0 bases, with 12 bases between. CDR3 in DNA: TGTGCCACCAGTGACGCAGGCGCTAGCTCCTACGAGCAGTACTTC. This gives the protein CATSDAGASSYEQYF.

The CDR3 protein is CASSSRDSNEKLFF. The CDR3 bases are TGTGCCAGCAGCTCCCGGGACAGTAATGAAAAACTGTTTTTT. The chain carries TRBV5-4 and TRBJ1-4, with TRBD1 identical over 7 bases. Germline assignment: CDR1 SGHNT and CDR2 YYREEE (reference sequence). CDR3 length equals 14 residues. V was clipped by 3 bases and J by 4 bases; unmatched bases: 3.

The rearrangement uses TRBV5-6 and TRBJ2-7; a possible D gene is TRBD1 (5 bases). The CDR3 runs to 14 residues. Trimming pared 3 bases from V and 6 bases from J, leaving 16 bases between. Germline V gene sequence: CDR1 SGHDT, CDR2 YYEEEE. CDR3 region: CASSYAAGIGEQYF. As DNA, the CDR3 is TGTGCCAGCAGCTATGCGGCAGGGATTGGCGAGCAGTACTTC.

This clone was seen once. The chain joins TRBV7-2 to TRBJ2-5; D ambiguous. The CDR3 runs 12 residues. V was clipped by 5 bases and J by 6 bases, with 10 bases between them. The germline V gene has CDR1 SGHTA and CDR2 FQGNSA. CDR3 region: CASSQVGQTQYF. DNA of the CDR3: TGTGCCAGCAGCCAAGTCGGGCAGACCCAGTACTTC.

This clone was seen more than once but under ten times. The chain carries TRBV2 and TRBJ2-5; possible D gene TRBD1, 5 bases. Germline V gene lookup returns CDR1 SNHLY and CDR2 FYNNEI. Trimming left V 1 base short and J 3 bases short, with 12 bases between. This CDR3 contains 15 residues. The DNA for the CDR3 is TGTGCCAGCAGTGAAGTTATAGGCAGGGAAGAGACCCAGTACTTC. This codes for CASSEVIGREETQYF.

CDR3 region: CASSLGGRLDNEQFF. The CDR3 nucleotides read TGTGCCAGCAGCTTGGGCGGGAGACTCGACAATGAGCAGTTCTTC. The chain combines TRBV5-4 with TRBJ2-1; 7 bases are shared with TRBD2. V lost 0 bases, J lost 5 bases, and 5 bases stayed unmatched. The CDR3 is 15 amino acids. In germline, CDR1 is SGHNT, CDR2 YYREEE (reference sequence).

V gene TRBV11-2 combines with J gene TRBJ1-4, with a tentative D call TRBD1 (6 bases). The V gene's germline CDR1 is SGHAT and CDR2 FQNNGV. The CDR3 spans 14 residues. Trimming took off 5 bases at V and 7 bases at J, with 14 bases between the two ends. The CDR3 reads CASSEGGRGEKLFF. The DNA for the CDR3 is TGTGCCAGCAGCGAGGGGGGGCGCGGTGAAAAACTGTTTTTT.

V and J are TRBV9 and TRBJ2-3; D is unresolved. Germline V lookup: CDR1 SGDLS, CDR2 YYNGEE. V lost 4 bases to trimming and J lost 2 bases, with 8 bases between them. The CDR3 spans 13 residues. The CDR3 reads CASSLTSTDTQYF. The CDR3 region has the DNA TGTGCCAGCAGCCTTACCTCCACAGATACGCAGTATTTT.

The chain carries TRBV7-8 and TRBJ2-7; tentative D call: TRBD1 (6 bases). This CDR3 region has 13 residues. V shed 7 bases and J shed 1 base, with 11 bases lying between them. Germline assignment: CDR1 SGHVS and CDR2 FQNEAQ. DNA of the CDR3: TGTGCCAGCACAATAGACAGGTCCTACGAGCAGTACTTC. Protein product: CASTIDRSYEQYF.

The chain uses TRBV6-5 and TRBJ2-3; D is unclear. Germline lookup yields CDR1 MNHEY and CDR2 SVGAGI. The CDR3 sequence is 13 residues long. Trimming took 6 bases from V and 4 from J, leaving 11 bases between them. The CDR3 DNA sequence: TGTGCCAGCAGCGCTTACTGGGCAGATACGCAGTATTTT. This codes for CASSAYWADTQYF.

CDR3 protein: CASSVSGQSYEQYF. The CDR3 DNA reads as TGTGCCAGCAGCGTTTCGGGACAGAGCTACGAGCAGTACTTC. V is TRBV7-2 and J is TRBJ2-7; 7 bases are shared with TRBD1. The V gene's germline CDR1 is SGHTA and CDR2 FQGNSA. The CDR3 spans 14 residues. V gave up 5 bases and J gave up 3 bases; unmatched junction bases: 7. The full variable domain, its missing parts supplied by reference TRBV7-2 and TRBJ2-7, is GAGVSQSPSNKVTEKGKDVELRCDPISGHTALYWYRQSLGQGLEFLIYFQGNSAPDKSGLPSDRFSAERTGGSVSTLTIQRTQQEDSAVYLCASSVSGQSYEQYFGPGTRLTVT.

This clone was seen more than once but under ten times. The V call is TRBV9, the J call TRBJ1-1; D is uncertain. The germline CDR1 and CDR2 sequences are SGDLS and YYNGEE. The CDR3 sequence is 13 residues long. V was cut by 4 bases and J by 7 bases, with 14 bases left in between. CDR3: CASSKIGSLEAFF. The CDR3 coding sequence is TGTGCCAGCAGCAAAATAGGCAGCCTTGAAGCTTTCTTT. Full variable domain (outside the CDR3, taken from reference TRBV9 and TRBJ1-1): DSGVTQTPKHLITATGQRVTLRCSPRSGDLSVYWYQQSLDQGLQFLIQYYNGEERAKGNILERFSAQQFPDLHSELNLSSLELGDSALYFCASSKIGSLEAFFGQGTRLTVV.

The chain couples TRBV28 to TRBJ1-2, with D maybe TRBD1 (5 bases). V dropped 6 bases and J dropped 4 bases, with 9 bases sitting between them. From germline, CDR1 is MDHEN and CDR2 SYDVKM. The CDR3 contains 12 residues. The CDR3 sequence: CASRGRAYGYTF. The DNA for the CDR3 is TGTGCCAGCAGGGGGCGGGCCTATGGCTACACCTTC.

This clone was observed a few times. The V call is TRBV6-4, the J call TRBJ2-3; 10 nucleotides match TRBD1. This CDR3 has 14 residues. Germline CDR1 reads MRHNA; CDR2 reads SNTAGT. After removal of 3 bases from V and 4 bases from J, the junction contained 1 base not matched to a gene. The CDR3, as DNA: TGTGCCAGCAGTGAGACAGGGGGCCCAGATACGCAGTATTTT. It codes for CASSETGGPDTQYF.

The DNA for the CDR3 is TGCGCCAGCAGCCATGGAGTCGGCGAGCAGTACTTC. Translation: CASSHGVGEQYF. The V gene is TRBV4-1, the J gene TRBJ2-7; D gene unclear. This CDR3 contains 12 residues. Germline loops: CDR1 MGHRA, CDR2 YSYEKL. V lost 3 bases to trimming and J lost 6 bases, with 9 bases between them.

V is TRBV20-1 and J is TRBJ2-3; 7 positions agree with TRBD2. CDR1 is DFQATT and CDR2 is SNEGSKA in the germline V gene (reference sequence). There are 13 residues in the CDR3. V dropped 3 bases and J dropped 1; count of bases not matched to a gene: 1. In DNA, the CDR3 is TGCAGTGCTAGTGGGGGGGGCACAGATACGCAGTATTTT. Translation: CSASGGGTDTQYF.

The rearrangement uses TRBV19 and TRBJ2-1; 12 bases agree with TRBD2. V was clipped by 7 bases and J by 2 bases; unmatched bases: 3. CDR1 and CDR2 (germline): LNHDA, SQIVND (reference sequence). The CDR3 has 15 amino acids. CDR3 DNA sequence: TGTGCCAGTACCCTAGCGGGAGGGGCCTACAATGAGCAGTTCTTC. Translating it yields CASTLAGGAYNEQFF.